Listed below are T cell receptor beta chains from one sample, sequenced in a study of blood T cell repertoires in COVID-19. Assay: immunoSEQ multiplex PCR; the TCRdb copy retains only in-frame clones and omits some. The sample has some 230,000 clones, about 80% seen once. The sample taken for sequencing was peripheral blood. These receptors came from a woman in her forties or fifties with acute or convalescent COVID-19. Both conserved end residues are part of each CDR3. A D gene is named only where the DNA matches it firmly. Some rows have no size entry. The others give once, few or many, or a class for an expanded clone.

J gene: TRBJ2-3; D gene: TRBD2; V gene: TRBV5-4; clone size: -; CDR3 protein: CASSSTGGGAADTQYF; CDR3 DNA: TGTGCCAGCAGCTCCACTGGCGGGGGGGCCGCGGATACGCAGTATTTT
J gene: TRBJ1-4; D gene: -; V gene: TRBV27; clone size: -; CDR3 protein: CASSLSGSTNEKLFF; CDR3 DNA: TGTGCCAGCAGTTTATCGGGTAGCACTAATGAAAAACTGTTTTTT
J gene: TRBJ2-7; D gene: -; V gene: TRBV7-9; clone size: -; CDR3 protein: CASSFSWSYEQYF; CDR3 DNA: TGTGCCAGCAGCTTTTCTTGGAGCTACGAGCAGTACTTC
J gene: TRBJ2-3; D gene: TRBD2; V gene: TRBV7-9; clone size: -; CDR3 protein: CASSRPSGADTDTQYF; CDR3 DNA: TGTGCCAGCAGCAGGCCAAGCGGGGCGGACACAGATACGCAGTATTTT
J gene: TRBJ1-5; D gene: TRBD1; V gene: TRBV19; clone size: -; CDR3 protein: CASTTGGGQPQHF; CDR3 DNA: TGTGCCAGTACTACAGGGGGCGGTCAGCCCCAGCATTTT
J gene: TRBJ2-7; D gene: TRBD1; V gene: TRBV30; clone size: -; CDR3 protein: CAWTEVGQAEVEQYF; CDR3 DNA: TGTGCCTGGACAGAGGTGGGACAGGCAGAGGTAGAGCAGTACTTC
J gene: TRBJ1-3; D gene: -; V gene: TRBV19; clone size: -; CDR3 protein: CASSRPARGSGNTIYF; CDR3 DNA: TGTGCCAGTAGTCGCCCGGCAAGGGGCTCTGGAAACACCATATATTTT
J gene: TRBJ2-1; D gene: -; V gene: TRBV10-3; clone size: -; CDR3 protein: CAISHPGLGNNEQFF; CDR3 DNA: TGTGCCATCAGCCACCCGGGACTCGGGAACAATGAGCAGTTCTTC
J gene: TRBJ2-1; D gene: -; V gene: TRBV4-3; clone size: -; CDR3 protein: CASSQVSANGGNEQFF; CDR3 DNA: TGCGCCAGCAGCCAAGTGTCGGCGAACGGGGGCAATGAGCAGTTCTTC
J gene: TRBJ1-2; D gene: -; V gene: TRBV25-1; clone size: -; CDR3 protein: CASSEYRGDYGYTF; CDR3 DNA: TGTGCCAGCAGTGAATATCGGGGGGACTATGGCTACACCTTC
J gene: TRBJ2-5; D gene: TRBD2; V gene: TRBV7-9; clone size: -; CDR3 protein: CASSPPLAGGNF; CDR3 DNA: TGTGCCAGCAGCCCCCCCCTAGCGGGAGGAAACTTC
J gene: TRBJ1-2; D gene: -; V gene: TRBV2; clone size: -; CDR3 protein: CASSETEAYGYTF; CDR3 DNA: TGTGCCAGCAGCGAGACAGAAGCTTATGGCTACACCTTC
J gene: TRBJ1-1; D gene: TRBD1; V gene: TRBV29-1; clone size: -; CDR3 protein: CSVTTGGVNTEAFF; CDR3 DNA: TGCAGCGTAACGACAGGGGGGGTGAACACTGAAGCTTTCTTT
J gene: TRBJ2-7; D gene: -; V gene: TRBV28; clone size: -; CDR3 protein: CASSFRGVPYEQYF; CDR3 DNA: TGTGCCAGCAGTTTCAGGGGGGTCCCCTACGAGCAGTACTTC
J gene: TRBJ1-1; D gene: -; V gene: TRBV11-3; clone size: -; CDR3 protein: CASSLGRETEAFF; CDR3 DNA: TGTGCCAGCAGCTTAGGGAGGGAAACTGAAGCTTTCTTT
J gene: TRBJ1-1; D gene: -; V gene: TRBV7-6; clone size: -; CDR3 protein: CASSAGETGTEAFF; CDR3 DNA: TGTGCCAGCAGCGCAGGGGAAACGGGCACTGAAGCTTTCTTT
J gene: TRBJ2-7; D gene: TRBD2; V gene: TRBV4-3; clone size: -; CDR3 protein: CASSSGRGSYEQYF; CDR3 DNA: TGCGCCAGCTCTAGCGGGAGAGGGTCCTACGAGCAGTACTTC
J gene: TRBJ2-3; D gene: -; V gene: TRBV19; clone size: -; CDR3 protein: CASSGGGSWTDTQYF; CDR3 DNA: TGTGCCAGTAGTGGAGGCGGGTCTTGGACAGATACGCAGTATTTT
J gene: TRBJ2-1; D gene: TRBD1; V gene: TRBV6-4; clone size: -; CDR3 protein: CASSDSLRDRGHNEQFF; CDR3 DNA: TGTGCCAGCAGTGACTCGCTCCGGGACAGGGGACACAATGAGCAGTTCTTC
J gene: TRBJ2-3; D gene: -; V gene: TRBV2; clone size: -; CDR3 protein: CASSFQGSTDTQYF; CDR3 DNA: TGTGCCAGCAGTTTTCAGGGGAGCACAGATACGCAGTATTTT
J gene: TRBJ1-4; D gene: -; V gene: TRBV5-4; clone size: -; CDR3 protein: CASSLGGNEKLFF; CDR3 DNA: TGTGCCAGCAGCTTGGGGGGCAACGAAAAACTGTTTTTT
J gene: TRBJ2-2; D gene: TRBD1; V gene: TRBV24-1; clone size: -; CDR3 protein: CATALGQSSTGELFF; CDR3 DNA: TGTGCCACCGCCCTGGGACAGAGCAGCACCGGGGAGCTGTTTTTT
J gene: TRBJ1-1; D gene: -; V gene: TRBV28; clone size: few; CDR3 protein: CASSLRTEAFF; CDR3 DNA: TGTGCCAGCAGTTTACGGACTGAAGCTTTCTTT
J gene: TRBJ2-7; D gene: -; V gene: TRBV2; clone size: few; CDR3 protein: CASSPTLTYEQYF; CDR3 DNA: TGTGCCAGCAGTCCGACACTTACCTACGAGCAGTACTTC